One and the same sample provided the 9 T cell receptor beta chains below, sequenced in a study of blood T cell repertoires in COVID-19. Sequencing was performed with immunoSEQ multiplex PCR; in TCRdb, only in-frame clones are kept and a portion is missing. The profile shows about 100,000 clones, approximately 86% of them singletons. Sequencing used peripheral blood. The receptors shown here come from a man aged 55 to 70 with acute or convalescent COVID-19.

This clone was seen once. The genes are TRBV18 and TRBJ2-2; the D gene is possibly TRBD2 (5 bases). Trimming pared 2 bases from V and 3 bases from J, leaving 10 bases between. The germline gives CDR1 KGHSH, CDR2 LQKENI. The CDR3 is made up of 15 amino acids. Written as DNA, the CDR3 is TGTGCCAGCTCACCAGCGGGCCGTTACACCGGGGAGCTGTTTTTT. It translates to CASSPAGRYTGELFF. The complete variable domain, with remaining parts taken from reference TRBV18 and TRBJ2-2, reads NAGVMQNPRHLVRRRGQEARLRCSPMKGHSHVYWYRQLPEEGLKFMVYLQKENIIDESGMPKERFSAEFPKEGPSILRIQQVVRGDSAAYFCASSPAGRYTGELFFGEGSRLTVL.

The chain couples TRBV6-2 or TRBV6-3 to TRBJ2-7; 8 nucleotides align to TRBD1. This CDR3 region has 13 residues. V was pared by 5 bases and J by 3 bases, with 3 bases of the junction left unmatched. The V gene's germline CDR1 is MNHEY and CDR2 SVGEGT. The CDR3: CASSRTGLYEQYF. As DNA, the CDR3 is TGTGCCAGCAGTCGGACAGGGCTCTACGAGCAGTACTTC.

The chain has TRBV3-1 (or the pseudogene TRBV3-2) and TRBJ2-3; tentatively, D is TRBD2 (5 bases). V lost 0 bases, J lost 3 bases, and 19 bases lay in between. This CDR3 spans 18 amino acids. Germline V gene data show CDR1 as LGHDT and CDR2 as YNNKEL (reference sequence). In DNA form, the CDR3 reads TGTGCCAGCAGCCAAGATTTTGACTCAATGCCGGGAACAGATACGCAGTATTTT. Its protein product is CASSQDFDSMPGTDTQYF.

The chain combines TRBV7-8 with TRBJ2-1; 7 positions agree with TRBD1. Germline V lookup: CDR1 SGHVS, CDR2 FQNEAQ. The CDR3 is 14 residues long. With 3 bases clipped from V and 4 bases from J, the junction kept 3 bases outside the gene matches. The CDR3 DNA follows: TGTGCCAGCAGCTTCCGGGACAGTTACAATGAGCAGTTCTTC. It encodes CASSFRDSYNEQFF. The whole variable domain, remainder taken from reference TRBV7-8 and TRBJ2-1, is GAGVSQSPRYKVAKRGQDVALRCDPISGHVSLFWYQQALGQGPEFLTYFQNEAQLDKSGLPSDRFFAERPEGSVSTLKIQRTQQEDSAVYLCASSFRDSYNEQFFGPGTRLTVL.

Remarks on this clone: Compared with germline, one end of the junction differs, possibly owing to a read error. This rearrangement joins TRBV5-1 to TRBJ2-4; D gene unclear. There are 15 residues in the CDR3. Germline CDR1 SGHRS, CDR2 YFSETQ. The CDR3 DNA follows: TGCGCCAGCAGCCACATTGACAATACAAAAAACCTTCAGTACTTC. This translates into CASSHIDNTKNLQYF.

V usage is TRBV24-1 and J usage is TRBJ2-1; 11 nucleotides agree with TRBD2. The length of the CDR3 is 15 residues. Germline V gene sequence: CDR1 KGHDR, CDR2 SFDVKD. Trimming cost V 7 bases and J 4 bases; bases outside gene matches: 5. CDR3 nucleotides: TGTGCCACCAGCCTACTAGCGGGGGTATACAATGAGCAGTTCTTC. Its protein is CATSLLAGVYNEQFF.

J is TRBJ2-7 and V is TRBV27, with TRBD1 matching 11 bases. Germline CDR1 reads MNHEY; CDR2 reads SMNVEV (reference sequence). Trimming removed 4 bases from V and 8 bases from J; junction bases left unmatched: 16. The CDR3 is 17 residues long. This CDR3 reads CASSSGTGGGRVQKQYF. The DNA of the CDR3 is TGTGCCAGCAGTTCCGGGACAGGGGGAGGCCGGGTTCAAAAGCAGTACTTC.

The chain is built from TRBV30 and TRBJ1-6; TRBD1 matches at 11 bases. Germline assignment: CDR1 GTSNPN and CDR2 SVGIG (reference sequence). The V gene end was trimmed by 0 bases and the J gene end by 9 bases; junction bases not matched to a gene: 4. This CDR3 comprises 15 residues. The chain's CDR3 is CAWSVGQGAASPLHF. Here the CDR3 DNA reads TGTGCCTGGAGTGTCGGACAGGGGGCGGCTTCACCCCTCCACTTT.

The V call is TRBV18, the J call TRBJ2-5; perhaps TRBD2 as D (6 bases). In germline, CDR1 is KGHSH, CDR2 LQKENI. The CDR3 totals 16 residues. Deletions cut 3 bases from V and 4 bases from J, with 18 bases between. CDR3 nucleotide sequence: TGTGCCAGCTCACCTCTCAGGCGGGACCCCAGAGAGACCCAGTACTTC. Its translation: CASSPLRRDPRETQYF. The full variable domain, with the rest looked up from reference TRBV18 and TRBJ2-5, is NAGVMQNPRHLVRRRGQEARLRCSPMKGHSHVYWYRQLPEEGLKFMVYLQKENIIDESGMPKERFSAEFPKEGPSILRIQQVVRGDSAAYFCASSPLRRDPRETQYFGPGTRLLVL.